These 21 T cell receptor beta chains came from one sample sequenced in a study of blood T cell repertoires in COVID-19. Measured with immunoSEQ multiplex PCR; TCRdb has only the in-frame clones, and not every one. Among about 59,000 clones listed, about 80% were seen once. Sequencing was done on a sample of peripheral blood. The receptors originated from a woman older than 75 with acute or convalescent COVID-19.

The CDR3 loop is CAWGEWAAGEAFF. CDR3 DNA: TGTGCCTGGGGCGAATGGGCAGCGGGTGAAGCTTTCTTT. J is TRBJ1-1 and V is TRBV30; no clear D gene. V shed 5 bases and J shed 7 bases, with 17 bases lying between them. The CDR3 has 13 amino acids. Germline-derived CDR1 and CDR2 are GTSNPN and SVGIG (reference sequence).

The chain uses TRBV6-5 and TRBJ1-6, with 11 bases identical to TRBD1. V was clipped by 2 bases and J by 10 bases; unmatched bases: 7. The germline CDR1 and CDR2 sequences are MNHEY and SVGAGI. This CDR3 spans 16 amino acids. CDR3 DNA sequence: TGTGCCAGCAGTTACCGGGGACAGGGGGGGATCTCACCCCTCCACTTT. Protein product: CASSYRGQGGISPLHF.

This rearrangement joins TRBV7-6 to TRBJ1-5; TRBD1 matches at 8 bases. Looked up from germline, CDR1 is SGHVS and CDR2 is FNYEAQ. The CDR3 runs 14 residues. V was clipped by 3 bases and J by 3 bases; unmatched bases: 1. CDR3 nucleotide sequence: TGTGCCAGCAGCTTGGGACAGGTCAATCAGCCCCAGCATTTT. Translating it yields CASSLGQVNQPQHF. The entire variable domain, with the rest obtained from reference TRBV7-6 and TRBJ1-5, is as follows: GAGVSQSPRYKVTKRGQDVALRCDPISGHVSLYWYRQALGQGPEFLTYFNYEAQQDKSGLPNDRFSAERPEGSISTLTIQRTEQRDSAMYRCASSLGQVNQPQHFGDGTRLSIL.

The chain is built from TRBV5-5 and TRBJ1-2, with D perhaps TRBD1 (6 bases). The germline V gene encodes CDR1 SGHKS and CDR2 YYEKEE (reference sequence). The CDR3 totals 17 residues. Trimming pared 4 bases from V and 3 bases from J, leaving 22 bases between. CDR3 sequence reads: CASSRRDIGGNDYGYTF. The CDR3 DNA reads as TGTGCCAGCAGCCGCCGGGACATAGGGGGAAATGACTATGGCTACACCTTC.

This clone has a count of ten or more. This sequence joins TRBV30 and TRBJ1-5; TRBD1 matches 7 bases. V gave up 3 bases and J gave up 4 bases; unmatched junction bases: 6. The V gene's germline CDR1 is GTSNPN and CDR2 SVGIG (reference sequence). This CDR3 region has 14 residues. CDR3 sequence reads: CAWSPGQRNQPQHF. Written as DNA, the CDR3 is TGTGCCTGGAGCCCGGGACAGCGTAATCAGCCCCAGCATTTT.

CDR3: CASSLTGSYEQYF. The CDR3 coding sequence is TGTGCCAGCAGTTTGACAGGGAGCTACGAGCAGTACTTC. The gene calls are TRBV28 and TRBJ2-7, with 7 bases lining up with TRBD1. The CDR3 spans 13 residues. V dropped 3 bases and J dropped 3; count of bases not matched to a gene: 2. In germline, CDR1 is MDHEN, CDR2 SYDVKM.

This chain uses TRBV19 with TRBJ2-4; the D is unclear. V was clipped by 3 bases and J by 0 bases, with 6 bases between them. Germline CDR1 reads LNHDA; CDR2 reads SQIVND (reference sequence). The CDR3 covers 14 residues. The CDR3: CASSIELAKNIQYF. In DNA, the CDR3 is TGTGCCAGTAGTATTGAGTTAGCCAAAAACATTCAGTACTTC.

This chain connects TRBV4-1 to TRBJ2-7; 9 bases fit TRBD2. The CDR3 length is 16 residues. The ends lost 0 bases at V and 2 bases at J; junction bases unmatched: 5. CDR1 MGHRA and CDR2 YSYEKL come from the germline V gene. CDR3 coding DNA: TGCGCCAGCAGCCAAGAGGAGACTAGCGGCCCCTACGAGCAGTACTTC. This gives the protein CASSQEETSGPYEQYF.

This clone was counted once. Here the CDR3 reads CASRGRAHEQYF. In DNA form, the CDR3 reads TGTGCCAGCAGAGGCAGGGCCCACGAGCAGTACTTC. V gene TRBV28 combines with J gene TRBJ2-7; a weak D match, TRBD1 (5 bases). The germline gives CDR1 MDHEN, CDR2 SYDVKM. CDR3 length: 12 amino acids. The germline V and J ends were trimmed by 6 bases and 5 bases, with 11 bases remaining between them.

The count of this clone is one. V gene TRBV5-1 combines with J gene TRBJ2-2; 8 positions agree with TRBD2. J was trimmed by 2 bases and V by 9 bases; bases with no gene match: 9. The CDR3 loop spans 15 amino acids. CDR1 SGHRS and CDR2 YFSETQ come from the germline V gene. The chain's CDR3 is CATFPGGVNTGELFF. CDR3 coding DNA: TGCGCCACCTTTCCGGGAGGGGTCAACACCGGGGAGCTGTTTTTT. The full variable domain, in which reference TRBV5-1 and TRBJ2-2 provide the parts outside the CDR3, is KAGVTQTPRYLIKTRGQQVTLSCSPISGHRSVSWYQQTPGQGLQFLFEYFSETQRNKGNFPGRFSGRQFSNSRSEMNVSTLELGDSALYLCATFPGGVNTGELFFGEGSRLTVL.

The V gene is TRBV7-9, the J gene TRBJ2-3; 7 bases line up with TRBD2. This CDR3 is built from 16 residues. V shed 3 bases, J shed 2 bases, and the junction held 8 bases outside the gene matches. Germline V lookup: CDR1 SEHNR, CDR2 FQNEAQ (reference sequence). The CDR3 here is CASSLHGRGYTDTQYF. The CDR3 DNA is TGTGCCAGCAGCTTGCATGGGCGGGGGTACACAGATACGCAGTATTTT.

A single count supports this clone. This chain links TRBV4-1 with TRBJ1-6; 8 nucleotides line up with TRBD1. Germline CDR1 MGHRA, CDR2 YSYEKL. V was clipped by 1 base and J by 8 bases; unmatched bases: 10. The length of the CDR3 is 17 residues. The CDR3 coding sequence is TGCGCCAGCAGCCAAGGCCCCGCAGGGGGCCCAGATTCACCCCTCCACTTT. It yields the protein CASSQGPAGGPDSPLHF.

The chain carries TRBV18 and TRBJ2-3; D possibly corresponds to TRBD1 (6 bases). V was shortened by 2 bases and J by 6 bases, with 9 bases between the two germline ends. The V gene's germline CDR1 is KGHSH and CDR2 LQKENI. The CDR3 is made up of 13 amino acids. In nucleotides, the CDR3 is TGTGCCAGCTCACCATCTAGGGGGGATACGCAGTATTTT. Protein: CASSPSRGDTQYF.

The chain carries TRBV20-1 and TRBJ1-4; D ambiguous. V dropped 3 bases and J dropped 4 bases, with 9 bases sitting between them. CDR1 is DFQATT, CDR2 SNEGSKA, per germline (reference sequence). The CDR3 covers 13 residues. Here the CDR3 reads CSASSQFNEKLFF. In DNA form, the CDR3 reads TGCAGTGCTAGTTCGCAGTTTAATGAAAAACTGTTTTTT.

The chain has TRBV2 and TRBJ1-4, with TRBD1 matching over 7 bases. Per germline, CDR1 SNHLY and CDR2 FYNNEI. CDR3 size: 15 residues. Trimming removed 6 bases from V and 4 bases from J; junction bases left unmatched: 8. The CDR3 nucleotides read TGTGCCAGCAGACAACCGGGACAGAATAATGAAAAACTGTTTTTT. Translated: CASRQPGQNNEKLFF.

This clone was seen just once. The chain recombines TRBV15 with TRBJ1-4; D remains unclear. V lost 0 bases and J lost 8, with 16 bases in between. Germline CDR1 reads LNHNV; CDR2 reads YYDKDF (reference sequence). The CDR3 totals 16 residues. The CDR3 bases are TGTGCCACCAGCAGAGATGGGTCCTCGCGGCAAGAAAAACTGTTTTTT. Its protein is CATSRDGSSRQEKLFF.

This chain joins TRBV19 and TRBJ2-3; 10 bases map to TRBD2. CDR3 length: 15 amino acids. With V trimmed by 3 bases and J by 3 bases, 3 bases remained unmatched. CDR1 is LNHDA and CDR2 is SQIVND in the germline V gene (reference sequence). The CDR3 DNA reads TGTGCCAGTAGTATTGGACTAGCGGCAACAGATACGCAGTATTTT. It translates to CASSIGLAATDTQYF.

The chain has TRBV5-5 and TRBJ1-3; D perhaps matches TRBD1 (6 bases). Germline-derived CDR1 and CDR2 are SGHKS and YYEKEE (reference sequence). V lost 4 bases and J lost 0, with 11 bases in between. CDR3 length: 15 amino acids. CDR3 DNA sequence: TGTGCCAGCAGCCCGGGACATACCTCTGGAAACACCATATATTTT. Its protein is CASSPGHTSGNTIYF. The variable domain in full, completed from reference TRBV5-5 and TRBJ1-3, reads DAGVTQSPTHLIKTRGQQVTLRCSPISGHKSVSWYQQVLGQGPQFIFQYYEKEERGRGNFPDRFSARQFPNYSSELNVNALLLGDSALYLCASSPGHTSGNTIYFGEGSWLTVV.

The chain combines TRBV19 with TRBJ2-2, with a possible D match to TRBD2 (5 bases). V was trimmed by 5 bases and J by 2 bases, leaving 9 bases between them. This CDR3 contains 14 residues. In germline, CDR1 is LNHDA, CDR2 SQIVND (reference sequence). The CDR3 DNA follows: TGTGCCAGTAGTGTGGACTTAAACACCGGGGAGCTGTTTTTT. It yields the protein CASSVDLNTGELFF.

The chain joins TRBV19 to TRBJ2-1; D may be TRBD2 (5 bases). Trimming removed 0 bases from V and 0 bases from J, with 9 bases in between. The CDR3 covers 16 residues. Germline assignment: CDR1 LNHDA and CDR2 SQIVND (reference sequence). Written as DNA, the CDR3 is TGTGCCAGTAGTATAGAGGACTTCCACTCCTACAATGAGCAGTTCTTC. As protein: CASSIEDFHSYNEQFF. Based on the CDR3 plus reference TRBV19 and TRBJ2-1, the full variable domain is DGGITQSPKYLFRKEGQNVTLSCEQNLNHDAMYWYRQDPGQGLRLIYYSQIVNDFQKGDIAEGYSVSREKKESFPLTVTSAQKNPTAFYLCASSIEDFHSYNEQFFGPGTRLTVL.

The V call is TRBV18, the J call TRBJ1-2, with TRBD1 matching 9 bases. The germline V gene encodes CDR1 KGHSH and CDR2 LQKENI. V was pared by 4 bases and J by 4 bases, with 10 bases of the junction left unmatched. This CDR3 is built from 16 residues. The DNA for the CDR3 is TGTGCCAGCTCACACACCCGGGACAGGGCATTCTATGGCTACACCTTC. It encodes CASSHTRDRAFYGYTF.